The rows below give T cell receptor beta chains drawn from one sample of a study of long-term antiretroviral therapy in people with HIV. TCRdb keeps only in-frame clones here, not all; method: immunoSEQ multiplex PCR. The repertoire holds over 25,000 clones, with roughly 95% as singletons. The sample consisted of unsorted PBMCs, taken approximately 6.6 years after starting antiretroviral therapy. These receptors were obtained from a man between 25 and 39 years old with HIV. Each CDR3 is given with its conserved first and last residue. The D gene is left open where the match is weak. The size field is filled for only some rows; it gives once, few, many or a size class.

CDR3 protein: CAISPGTGEGEKLFF; CDR3 DNA: TGTGCCATCAGCCCCGGGACAGGGGAAGGTGAAAAACTGTTTTTT; J gene: TRBJ1-4; D gene: TRBD1; clone size: NA; V gene: TRBV10-3
CDR3 protein: CASSNFRGPGETQYF; CDR3 DNA: TGTGCCAGCAGTAATTTCAGGGGGCCAGGTGAGACCCAGTACTTC; J gene: TRBJ2-5; D gene: TRBD1; clone size: NA; V gene: TRBV9
CDR3 protein: CASSLNDRVQHF; CDR3 DNA: TGTGCCAGCAGCCTAAACGACAGGGTCCAGCATTTT; J gene: TRBJ1-5; D gene: TRBD1; clone size: few; V gene: TRBV7-2
CDR3 protein: CAPKRDTEAFF; CDR3 DNA: TGTGCCCCCAAGAGGGATACTGAAGCTTTCTTT; J gene: TRBJ1-1; D gene: NA; clone size: NA; V gene: TRBV21-1
CDR3 protein: CASSPYDSPLHF; CDR3 DNA: TGTGCCAGCAGCCCCTATGATTCACCCCTCCACTTT; J gene: TRBJ1-6; D gene: NA; clone size: NA; V gene: TRBV11-2
CDR3 protein: CASRRQGARTEAFF; CDR3 DNA: TGTGCCAGTAGGAGACAGGGGGCGCGCACTGAAGCTTTCTTT; J gene: TRBJ1-1; D gene: TRBD1; clone size: NA; V gene: TRBV19
CDR3 protein: CASSPQTGEIPYEQYF; CDR3 DNA: TGTGCCAGCAGCCCCCAGACAGGGGAAATCCCCTACGAGCAGTACTTC; J gene: TRBJ2-7; D gene: TRBD1; clone size: NA; V gene: TRBV5-4
CDR3 protein: CASSSAINIQYF; CDR3 DNA: TGTGCCAGCAGCTCCGCGATTAACATTCAGTACTTC; J gene: TRBJ2-4; D gene: NA; clone size: NA; V gene: TRBV7-9
CDR3 protein: CASRHGQGGDTQYF; CDR3 DNA: TGTGCCAGCAGACACGGACAGGGGGGAGATACGCAGTATTTT; J gene: TRBJ2-3; D gene: TRBD1; clone size: NA; V gene: TRBV2
CDR3 protein: CASSPEQGTNEKLFF; CDR3 DNA: TGTGCCAGCAGCCCTGAACAGGGAACTAATGAAAAACTGTTTTTT; J gene: TRBJ1-4; D gene: NA; clone size: NA; V gene: TRBV9
CDR3 protein: CASSESGGSGNTIYF; CDR3 DNA: TGTGCCAGCAGTGAATCGGGGGGCTCTGGAAACACCATATATTTT; J gene: TRBJ1-3; D gene: NA; clone size: NA; V gene: TRBV25-1
CDR3 protein: CASSIEYRFIFF; CDR3 DNA: TGTGCCAGTAGTATAGAATACAGGTTTATTTTCTTT; J gene: TRBJ1-1; D gene: NA; clone size: NA; V gene: TRBV19
CDR3 protein: CASSSTHFTGNANEKLFF; CDR3 DNA: TGTGCCAGCAGCTCGACCCACTTTACAGGGAATGCTAATGAAAAACTGTTTTTT; J gene: TRBJ1-4; D gene: NA; clone size: once; V gene: TRBV5-6
CDR3 protein: CASSSSTGSTEAFF; CDR3 DNA: TGTGCCAGCAGTTCCTCGACAGGGAGCACTGAAGCTTTCTTT; J gene: TRBJ1-1; D gene: TRBD1; clone size: NA; V gene: TRBV6-5
CDR3 protein: CASRTGWQETQYF; CDR3 DNA: TGTGCCAGCAGGACAGGGTGGCAAGAGACCCAGTACTTC; J gene: TRBJ2-5; D gene: TRBD1; clone size: NA; V gene: TRBV27